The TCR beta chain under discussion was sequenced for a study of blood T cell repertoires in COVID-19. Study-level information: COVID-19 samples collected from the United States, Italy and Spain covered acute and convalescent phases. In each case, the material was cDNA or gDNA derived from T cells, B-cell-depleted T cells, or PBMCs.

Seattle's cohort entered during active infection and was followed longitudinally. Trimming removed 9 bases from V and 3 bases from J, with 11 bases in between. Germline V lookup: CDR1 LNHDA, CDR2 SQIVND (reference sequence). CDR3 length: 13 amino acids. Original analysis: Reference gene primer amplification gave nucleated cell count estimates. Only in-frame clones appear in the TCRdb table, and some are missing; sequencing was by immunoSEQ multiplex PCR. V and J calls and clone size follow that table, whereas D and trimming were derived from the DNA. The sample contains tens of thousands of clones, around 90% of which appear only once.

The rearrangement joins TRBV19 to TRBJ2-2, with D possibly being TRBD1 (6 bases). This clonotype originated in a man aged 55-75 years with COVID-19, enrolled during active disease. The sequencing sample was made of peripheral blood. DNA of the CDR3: TGTGCCAGCCACACAGGGTACACCGGGGAGCTGTTTTTT. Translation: CASHTGYTGELFF. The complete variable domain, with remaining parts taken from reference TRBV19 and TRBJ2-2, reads DGGITQSPKYLFRKEGQNVTLSCEQNLNHDAMYWYRQDPGQGLRLIYYSQIVNDFQKGDIAEGYSVSREKKESFPLTVTSAQKNPTAFYLCASHTGYTGELFFGEGSRLTVL.